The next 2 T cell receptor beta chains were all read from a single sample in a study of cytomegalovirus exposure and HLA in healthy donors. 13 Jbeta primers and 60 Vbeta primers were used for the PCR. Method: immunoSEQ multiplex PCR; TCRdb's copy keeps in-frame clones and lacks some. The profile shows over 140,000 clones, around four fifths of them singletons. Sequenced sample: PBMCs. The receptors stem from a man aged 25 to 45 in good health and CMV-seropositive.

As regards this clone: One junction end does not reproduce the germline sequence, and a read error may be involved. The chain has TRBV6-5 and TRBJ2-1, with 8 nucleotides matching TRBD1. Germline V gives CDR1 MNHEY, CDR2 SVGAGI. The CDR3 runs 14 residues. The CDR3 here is CAGSYLDRVNEQFF. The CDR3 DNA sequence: TGTGCCGGCAGTTATTTGGACAGGGTCAATGAGCAGTTCTTC.

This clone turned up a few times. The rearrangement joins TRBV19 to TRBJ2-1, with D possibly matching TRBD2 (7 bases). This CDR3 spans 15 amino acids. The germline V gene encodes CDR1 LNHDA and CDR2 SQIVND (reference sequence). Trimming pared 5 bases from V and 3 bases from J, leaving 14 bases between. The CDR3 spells CASSVGGRDYNEQFF. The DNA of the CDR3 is TGTGCCAGTAGTGTGGGGGGGCGGGACTACAATGAGCAGTTCTTC.